A selection of T cell receptor beta chains follows, all from one sample in a study of cytomegalovirus exposure and HLA in healthy donors. Assay used: immunoSEQ multiplex PCR; TCRdb lists only in-frame clones, some missing. The sample comprises under 200,000 clones, around four fifths of which are singletons, and 1.5% to 2% rests with the top ten. Sequenced sample: PBMCs. All receptors come from a man aged 18 to 29 in good health and CMV-seronegative. Both conserved end residues are part of each CDR3. The D gene is left open where the match is weak. Clone size is not always given. Where it is, it says once, few, many or a class for expanded clones.

v_call	d_call	j_call	clone_size	cdr3_aa	cdr3_nt
TRBV19	NA	TRBJ1-5	NA	CASSIGRGGGSQPQHF	TGTGCCAGTAGTATCGGGAGGGGGGGAGGTAGTCAGCCCCAGCATTTT
TRBV14	NA	TRBJ1-6	NA	CASSQGQSGSPLHF	TGTGCCAGCAGCCAAGGGCAGTCGGGGTCACCCCTCCACTTT
TRBV6-5	TRBD2	TRBJ2-3	NA	CASASGINTDTQYF	TGTGCCAGCGCTAGCGGGATCAACACAGATACGCAGTATTTT
TRBV12-5	NA	TRBJ1-5	NA	CASGLVEVSNQPQHF	TGTGCTAGTGGTTTGGTAGAGGTTAGCAATCAGCCCCAGCATTTT
TRBV9	NA	TRBJ2-3	NA	CASSVRQASWDTQYF	TGTGCCAGCAGCGTTAGACAGGCGTCATGGGATACGCAGTATTTT
TRBV6-1	NA	TRBJ2-3	NA	CASSETQRGDTQYF	TGTGCCAGCAGTGAGACACAAAGGGGAGATACGCAGTATTTT
TRBV5-5	NA	TRBJ1-1	NA	CASSAGGDTEAFF	TGTGCCAGCAGCGCCGGGGGAGACACTGAAGCTTTCTTT
TRBV10-3	TRBD1	TRBJ2-7	few	CAISDPPRQGAYEQYF	TGTGCCATCAGTGACCCTCCGCGACAGGGAGCTTACGAGCAGTACTTC
TRBV6-5	NA	TRBJ2-7	NA	CASNTRLQGSHEQYF	TGTGCCAGCAACACACGCCTACAGGGCTCCCACGAGCAGTACTTC
TRBV19	TRBD1	TRBJ2-4	NA	CASSKTGTGGAGVAKNIQYF	TGTGCCAGTAGTAAAACCGGGACAGGGGGCGCGGGGGTGGCCAAAAACATTCAGTACTTC
TRBV27	NA	TRBJ2-2	NA	CASSYRNTGELFF	TGTGCCAGCAGTTACAGAAACACCGGGGAGCTGTTTTTT
TRBV28	NA	TRBJ1-3	NA	CASSAGRDSGNTIYF	TGTGCCAGCAGTGCTGGCAGGGACTCTGGAAACACCATATATTTT
TRBV5-6	TRBD2	TRBJ2-2	NA	CASSPLAGGGTGELFF	TGTGCCAGCAGCCCATTAGCGGGAGGAGGCACCGGGGAGCTGTTTTTT
TRBV6-1	NA	TRBJ2-7	NA	CASSPLRTAEQYF	TGTGCCAGCAGTCCCCTCAGGACAGCCGAGCAGTACTTC
TRBV29-1	TRBD1	TRBJ2-7	few	CSVGDSYEQYF	TGCAGCGTTGGGGACAGCTACGAGCAGTACTTC
TRBV18	TRBD2	TRBJ2-1	NA	CASSPPETSGNNEQFF	TGTGCCAGCTCACCACCGGAGACTAGCGGCAACAATGAGCAGTTCTTC
TRBV27	NA	TRBJ2-7	NA	CASSFGGANEQYF	TGTGCCAGCAGTTTCGGAGGGGCCAACGAGCAGTACTTC
TRBV5-1	NA	TRBJ1-3	NA	CASSLDASSSGNTIYF	TGCGCCAGCAGCTTGGATGCGAGCTCCTCTGGAAACACCATATATTTT
TRBV11-2	TRBD1	TRBJ2-1	NA	CASSLGPVGQGAYNEQFF	TGTGCCAGCAGCTTAGGACCAGTAGGACAGGGGGCCTACAATGAGCAGTTCTTC
TRBV6-5	TRBD2	TRBJ2-7	once	CASRGLAVSSYEQYF	TGTGCCAGCAGGGGACTAGCGGTTAGCTCCTACGAGCAGTACTTC
TRBV6-5	NA	TRBJ2-1	NA	CASRVGMGSYNEQFF	TGTGCTAGCAGGGTCGGGATGGGGTCCTACAATGAGCAGTTCTTC
TRBV6-5	NA	TRBJ1-1	NA	CATQTQRGGAGEAFF	TGTGCCACCCAGACACAGCGGGGGGGCGCGGGTGAAGCTTTCTTT
TRBV5-4	NA	TRBJ2-2	NA	CASSLGQNTGELFF	TGTGCCAGCAGCTTGGGACAGAACACCGGGGAGCTGTTTTTT
TRBV27	TRBD1	TRBJ1-5	NA	CASSQDRGHQPQHF	TGTGCCAGCAGCCAGGACAGGGGTCATCAGCCCCAGCATTTT
TRBV27	NA	TRBJ1-5	once	CASSLAKPQDINQPQHF	TGTGCCAGCAGTTTGGCTAAACCACAGGATATCAATCAGCCCCAGCATTTT
TRBV21-1	NA	TRBJ1-2	NA	CASSKAGQGYTF	TGTGCCAGCAGCAAAGCGGGACAGGGCTACACCTTC
TRBV5-1	NA	TRBJ2-1	NA	CASANPAGNEQFF	TGCGCCAGCGCCAACCCGGCCGGGAATGAGCAGTTCTTC
TRBV30	NA	TRBJ1-6	NA	CAWIPQGNSPLHF	TGTGCCTGGATTCCACAGGGTAATTCACCCCTCCACTTT
TRBV4-3	NA	TRBJ2-7	NA	CASSQDGGSDEQYF	TGCGCCAGCAGCCAAGATGGGGGCAGCGACGAGCAGTACTTC
TRBV29-1	NA	TRBJ2-5	NA	CSVSQETQYF	TGCAGCGTTAGTCAGGAGACCCAGTACTTC
TRBV29-1	TRBD1	TRBJ1-2	NA	CSVSPTGGTYGYTF	TGCAGCGTTTCACCGACAGGGGGGACGTATGGCTACACCTTC
TRBV28	NA	TRBJ2-7	NA	CASSLADFGNYEQYF	TGTGCCAGCAGTTTAGCAGATTTCGGGAACTACGAGCAGTACTTC
TRBV11-3	TRBD1	TRBJ2-3	NA	CASSFLGTGAGTDTQYF	TGTGCCAGCAGCTTCCTGGGGACAGGGGCTGGCACAGATACGCAGTATTTT
TRBV5-6	NA	TRBJ1-2	NA	CASSTGRHGYTF	TGTGCCAGCAGCACGGGTCGCCATGGCTACACCTTC
TRBV28	TRBD2	TRBJ2-3	NA	CASRGSGGSDTQYF	TGTGCCAGCAGGGGTAGCGGGGGTTCGGATACGCAGTATTTT
TRBV27	NA	TRBJ2-7	NA	CASSHQGGGYEQYF	TGTGCCAGCAGTCATCAGGGGGGAGGATACGAGCAGTACTTC
TRBV27	NA	TRBJ1-2	NA	CASSRGSNYGYTF	TGTGCCAGCAGCCGGGGGTCTAACTATGGCTACACCTTC
TRBV5-1	NA	TRBJ2-3	NA	CASRQRGVSTDTQYF	TGCGCCAGCAGACAAAGGGGCGTCTCCACAGATACGCAGTATTTT
TRBV27	TRBD2	TRBJ2-6	NA	CASKPPSGRVSGANVLTF	TGTGCCAGCAAACCTCCTAGCGGGAGGGTCTCTGGGGCCAACGTCCTGACTTTC
TRBV6-5	TRBD2	TRBJ2-7	NA	CASSGLAVYEQYF	TGTGCCAGCAGTGGGCTAGCGGTGTACGAGCAGTACTTC
TRBV5-4	NA	TRBJ2-1	NA	CASSLQGRSYNEQFF	TGTGCCAGCAGCTTACAGGGTAGGTCGTACAATGAGCAGTTCTTC
TRBV10-3	NA	TRBJ1-2	NA	CAISNVFDSLYGYTF	TGTGCCATCAGTAACGTTTTTGACAGCCTGTATGGCTACACCTTC
TRBV18	NA	TRBJ2-3	NA	CASSRPGTDTQYF	TGTGCCAGCTCACGGCCCGGGACAGATACGCAGTATTTT